This TCR beta chain came from a study of cytomegalovirus exposure and HLA in healthy donors. Study-level findings and limits: The study designated some 180 TCR beta chains cytomegalovirus-associated.

The donors (healthy individuals) were bone marrow donors. PCR primers comprised 60 Vbeta and 13 Jbeta primers. Here immunoSEQ multiplex PCR was the method, and the copy in TCRdb shows in-frame clones only, minus some. The sample lists under 70,000 clones, 65% to 70% seen once, with around 2% in the top ten. The ends were cut back, 4 bases at V and 6 bases at J, with 10 bases in the middle. This CDR3 region has 13 residues. Per the germline V gene, CDR1 is SEHNR and CDR2 is FQNEAQ (reference sequence). With respect to this clone: Its specificity is unknown.

This sequence originates from a woman aged 30 to 39 in good health and CMV-seronegative. This chain connects TRBV7-9 to TRBJ1-5, with a possible D match to TRBD1 (5 bases). The sequenced sample was PBMCs. CDR3 DNA sequence: TGTGCCAGCAGCTCAGGGATGCCTCAGCCCCAGCATTTT. Its translation is CASSSGMPQPQHF. The full variable domain, completed using reference TRBV7-9 and TRBJ1-5, is DTGVSQNPRHKITKRGQNVTFRCDPISEHNRLYWYRQTLGQGPEFLTYFQNEAQLEKSRLLSDRFSAERPKGSFSTLEIQRTEQGDSAMYLCASSSGMPQPQHFGDGTRLSIL.